This paragraph covers one TCR beta chain sequence. The antigen remains unidentified. Germline loops: CDR1 SEHNR, CDR2 FQNEAQ (reference sequence). This CDR3 spans 15 amino acids. J was trimmed by 3 bases and V by 4 bases; bases with no gene match: 8. The data belong to a study of OX40 agonist ivuxolimab in advanced cancers. Study context: An agonistic human IgG2 monoclonal antibody against OX40 (CD134) was given. Every patient in dose escalation had hepatocellular carcinoma, melanoma, renal cell or head and neck cancer.

General observations from the study: At doses 0.1 to 3.0 mg/kg, CD4+ and CD8+ clones expanded. Averaging showed that CD8+ T cells had more expanded clones than CD4+ did.

Produced via immunoSEQ multiplex PCR; TCRdb's table is partial and in-frame only. Of 95,000 to 150,000 clones detected, about 94% appear once; the ten largest clones hold more than 0.15%. Sequences were derived from CD4+ or CD8+ T cells sorted from blood, sampled in a trial of the OX40 agonist ivuxolimab. This clonotype was sampled from an adult with an advanced solid tumor such as melanoma, head and neck, liver or kidney cancer. The chain couples TRBV7-9 to TRBJ1-1; 7 bases align to TRBD1. The CDR3 protein is CASSSNRGGDTEAFF. In DNA, the CDR3 is TGTGCCAGCAGCTCAAACAGGGGAGGAGACACTGAAGCTTTCTTT.